Listed below are T cell receptor beta chains from one sample, sequenced in a study of T cell responses to AZD1222 COVID-19 vaccine. Assay used: immunoSEQ multiplex PCR; TCRdb lists only in-frame clones, some missing. The table has around 130,000 clones, approximately 93% seen once. Sequencing used peripheral blood, obtained on day 0 of AZD1222 vaccination. The receptors were gathered from an adult in good health. CDR3s include the opening cysteine and the closing phenylalanine or tryptophan.

j_gene: TRBJ1-2; v_gene: TRBV4-1; CDR3aa: CASRQTGSNYGYTF
j_gene: TRBJ2-3; v_gene: TRBV29-1; CDR3aa: CSVRGGEIDTQYF
j_gene: TRBJ2-7; v_gene: TRBV4-1; CDR3aa: CASSQDYRSSYEQYF
j_gene: TRBJ1-1; v_gene: TRBV30; CDR3aa: CAWTYRDSEAFF
j_gene: TRBJ2-2; v_gene: TRBV11-3; CDR3aa: CASSLGGAGPGELFF
j_gene: TRBJ1-5; v_gene: TRBV11-2; CDR3aa: CASSPTAFGPQHF
j_gene: TRBJ1-1; v_gene: TRBV16; CDR3aa: CASSQRGVRLEAFF
j_gene: TRBJ1-6; v_gene: TRBV7-2; CDR3aa: CASSSNSPLHF
j_gene: TRBJ2-1; v_gene: TRBV10-3; CDR3aa: CAISGASGREPNEQFF
j_gene: TRBJ2-7; v_gene: TRBV28; CDR3aa: CASSTGPLTYEQYF